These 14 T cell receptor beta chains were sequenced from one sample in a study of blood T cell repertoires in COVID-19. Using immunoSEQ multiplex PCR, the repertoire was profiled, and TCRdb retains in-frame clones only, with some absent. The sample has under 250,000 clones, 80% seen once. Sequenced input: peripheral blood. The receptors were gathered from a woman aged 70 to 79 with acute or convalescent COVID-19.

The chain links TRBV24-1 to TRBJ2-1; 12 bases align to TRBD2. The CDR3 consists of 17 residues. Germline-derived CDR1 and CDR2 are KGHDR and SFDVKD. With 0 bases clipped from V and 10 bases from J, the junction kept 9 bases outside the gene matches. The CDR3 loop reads CATSDLGLAGGPWEQFF. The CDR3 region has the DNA TGTGCCACCAGTGATTTGGGTCTAGCGGGAGGGCCGTGGGAGCAGTTCTTC.

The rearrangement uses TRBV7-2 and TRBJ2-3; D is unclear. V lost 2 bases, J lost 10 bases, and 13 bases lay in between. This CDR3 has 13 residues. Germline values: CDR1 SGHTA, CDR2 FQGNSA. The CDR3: CASSLTPTLAQYF. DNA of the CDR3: TGTGCCAGCAGCTTAACCCCGACCCTAGCGCAGTATTTT.

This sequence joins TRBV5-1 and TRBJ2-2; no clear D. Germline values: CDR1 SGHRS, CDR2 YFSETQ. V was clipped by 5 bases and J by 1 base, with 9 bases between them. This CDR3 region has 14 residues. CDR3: CASRRSQNTGELFF. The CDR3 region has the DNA TGCGCCAGCAGGCGGAGCCAGAACACCGGGGAGCTGTTTTTT. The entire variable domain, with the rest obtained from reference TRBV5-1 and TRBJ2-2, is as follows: KAGVTQTPRYLIKTRGQQVTLSCSPISGHRSVSWYQQTPGQGLQFLFEYFSETQRNKGNFPGRFSGRQFSNSRSEMNVSTLELGDSALYLCASRRSQNTGELFFGEGSRLTVL.

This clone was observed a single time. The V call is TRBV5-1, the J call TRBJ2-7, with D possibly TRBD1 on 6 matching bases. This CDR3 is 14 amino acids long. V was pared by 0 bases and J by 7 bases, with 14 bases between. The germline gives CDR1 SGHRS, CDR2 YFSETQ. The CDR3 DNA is TGCGCCAGCAGCTTGGGACAGGTCCAGGATGAGCAGTACTTC. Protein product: CASSLGQVQDEQYF.

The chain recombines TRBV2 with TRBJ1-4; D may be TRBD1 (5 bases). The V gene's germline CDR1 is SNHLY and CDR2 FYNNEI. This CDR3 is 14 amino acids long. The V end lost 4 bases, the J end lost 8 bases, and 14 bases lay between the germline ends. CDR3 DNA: TGTGCCAGCAGTGTATGGCAGGGTATCGAAAAACTGTTTTTT. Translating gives CASSVWQGIEKLFF.

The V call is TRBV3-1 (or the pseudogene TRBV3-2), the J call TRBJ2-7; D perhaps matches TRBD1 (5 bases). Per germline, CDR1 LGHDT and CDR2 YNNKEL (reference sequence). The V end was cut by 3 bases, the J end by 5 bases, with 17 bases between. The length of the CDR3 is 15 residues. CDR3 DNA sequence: TGTGCCAGCAGCCAGCGCGCCATAGGGGAACACGAGCAGTACTTC. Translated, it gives CASSQRAIGEHEQYF.

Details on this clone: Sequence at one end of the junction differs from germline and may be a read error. CDR3 sequence reads: CASSQATGVGGYTF. The CDR3 DNA sequence: TGTGCCAGCAGTCAAGCTACAGGGGTCGGCGGCTACACCTTC. This rearrangement joins TRBV6-1 to TRBJ1-2; 7 bases line up with TRBD1. This CDR3 spans 14 amino acids. Germline values: CDR1 MNHNS, CDR2 SASEGT.

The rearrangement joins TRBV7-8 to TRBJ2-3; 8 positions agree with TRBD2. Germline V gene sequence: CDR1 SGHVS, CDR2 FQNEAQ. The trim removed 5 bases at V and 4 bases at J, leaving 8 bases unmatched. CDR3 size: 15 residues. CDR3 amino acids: CASSESGSGADTQYF. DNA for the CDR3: TGTGCCAGCAGCGAGAGCGGGAGTGGGGCAGATACGCAGTATTTT.

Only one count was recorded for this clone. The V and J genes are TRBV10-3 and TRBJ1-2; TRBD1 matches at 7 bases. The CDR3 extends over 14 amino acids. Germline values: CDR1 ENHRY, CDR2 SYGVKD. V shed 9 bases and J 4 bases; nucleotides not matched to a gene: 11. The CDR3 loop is CAINRGGIVYGYTF. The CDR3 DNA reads TGTGCCATAAACAGGGGCGGAATAGTCTATGGCTACACCTTC.

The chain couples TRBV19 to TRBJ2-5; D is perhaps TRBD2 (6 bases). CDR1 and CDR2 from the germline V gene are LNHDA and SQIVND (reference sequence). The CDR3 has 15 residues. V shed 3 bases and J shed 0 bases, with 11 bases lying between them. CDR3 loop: CASSMLAGNQETQYF. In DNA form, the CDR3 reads TGTGCCAGTAGTATGCTGGCGGGGAACCAAGAGACCCAGTACTTC. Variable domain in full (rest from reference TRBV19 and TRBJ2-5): DGGITQSPKYLFRKEGQNVTLSCEQNLNHDAMYWYRQDPGQGLRLIYYSQIVNDFQKGDIAEGYSVSREKKESFPLTVTSAQKNPTAFYLCASSMLAGNQETQYFGPGTRLLVL.

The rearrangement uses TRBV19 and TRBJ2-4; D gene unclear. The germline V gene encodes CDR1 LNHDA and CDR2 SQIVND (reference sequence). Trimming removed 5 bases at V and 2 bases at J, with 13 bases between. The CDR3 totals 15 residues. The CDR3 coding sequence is TGTGCCAGTAGTCCCCTGGGCACCTCCAAAAACATTCAGTACTTC. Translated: CASSPLGTSKNIQYF.

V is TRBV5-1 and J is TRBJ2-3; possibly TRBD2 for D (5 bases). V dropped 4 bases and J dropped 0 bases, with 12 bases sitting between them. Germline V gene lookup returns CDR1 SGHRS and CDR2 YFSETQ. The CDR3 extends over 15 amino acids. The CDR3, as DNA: TGCGCCAGCAGCCCGGCGGGTGGTAGCACAGATACGCAGTATTTT. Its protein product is CASSPAGGSTDTQYF.

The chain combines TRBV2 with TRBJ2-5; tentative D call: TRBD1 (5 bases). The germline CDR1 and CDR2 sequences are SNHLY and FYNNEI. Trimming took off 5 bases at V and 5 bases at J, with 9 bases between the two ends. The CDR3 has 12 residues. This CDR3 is CASSPGFETQYF. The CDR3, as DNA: TGTGCCAGCAGTCCAGGGTTTGAGACCCAGTACTTC.

The CDR3 region has the DNA TGTGCCAGCAGTTTATGGTCGGGCGGACTGAGCGCCGGGAGTAACCACGAGCAGTACTTC. Protein product: CASSLWSGGLSAGSNHEQYF. V usage is TRBV28 and J usage is TRBJ2-7; perhaps TRBD2 as D (6 bases). CDR3 length equals 20 residues. Looked up from germline, CDR1 is MDHEN and CDR2 is SYDVKM. V lost 0 bases to trimming and J lost 5 bases, with 29 bases between them.